The 20 T cell receptor beta chains listed next were all sequenced from one sample in a study of shared clonotypes between healthy human individuals. This table comes from immunoSEQ multiplex PCR, and its TCRdb copy is limited to in-frame clones, with some not included. The sample holds 2.3 million or so clones, over 90% seen once. Sample: naive CD4+ T cells from PBMCs. This sample's subset: CD45RA+ positively selected. All receptors come from a man between 18 and 35 years old in good health. Some clones in this sample may be carry-over from other donors' samples.

The chain links TRBV7-2 to TRBJ2-1; the match to TRBD2 covers 7 bases. Germline assignment: CDR1 SGHTA and CDR2 FQGNSA. The CDR3 is 15 residues long. The trim removed 4 bases at V and 4 bases at J, leaving 7 bases unmatched. This CDR3 reads CASSSIAGRYNEQFF. CDR3 nucleotides: TGTGCCAGCAGCTCCATAGCGGGCCGTTACAATGAGCAGTTCTTC.

The rearrangement links TRBV6-4 to TRBJ2-6; 8 nucleotides align to TRBD1. The CDR3 is 15 residues long. Trimming took 5 bases from V and 2 from J; bases not matched to a gene: 2. The germline CDR1 and CDR2 sequences are MRHNA and SNTAGT. CDR3 nucleotides: TGTGCCAGCAGTTCAGGGGGCGCTGGGGCCAACGTCCTGACTTTC. This gives the protein CASSSGGAGANVLTF.

The rearrangement links TRBV6-6 to TRBJ2-7; 9 bases are a match to TRBD2. Trimming cost V 0 bases and J 3 bases; bases outside gene matches: 6. The germline V gene has CDR1 MNHNY and CDR2 SVGAGI (reference sequence). The CDR3 contains 16 residues. The CDR3 sequence: CASSYSSGRLDYEQYF. The CDR3 region has the DNA TGTGCCAGCAGTTACTCTAGCGGGAGACTGGACTACGAGCAGTACTTC.

The chain couples TRBV5-4 to TRBJ2-3; 7 bases are a match to TRBD1. The V and J ends lost 5 bases and 0 bases, in that order; junction bases with no gene match: 6. CDR1 is SGHNT, CDR2 YYREEE, per germline (reference sequence). The CDR3 consists of 15 residues. CDR3 sequence: CASSRDSSSTDTQYF. Here the CDR3 DNA reads TGTGCCAGCAGTCGGGACAGCTCTAGCACAGATACGCAGTATTTT.

This rearrangement joins TRBV6-1 to TRBJ1-2; D is ambiguous. The V end lost 2 bases, the J end lost 2 bases, and 12 bases lay between the germline ends. The CDR3 runs to 15 residues. The V gene's germline CDR1 is MNHNS and CDR2 SASEGT. DNA for the CDR3: TGTGCCAGCAGTGAACAAGATCGCGGGAACTATGGCTACACCTTC. It translates to CASSEQDRGNYGYTF.

The sample holds one count of this clone. The rearrangement joins TRBV30 to TRBJ1-4, with unresolved D. Germline V gene sequence: CDR1 GTSNPN, CDR2 SVGIG (reference sequence). The CDR3 is made up of 16 amino acids. V lost 3 bases, J lost 0 bases, and 14 bases lay in between. The CDR3 is CAWSRNRVATNEKLFF. The CDR3, as DNA: TGTGCCTGGAGCCGAAACCGGGTCGCAACTAATGAAAAACTGTTTTTT.

V and J are TRBV5-1 and TRBJ2-5; TRBD2 aligns across 7 bases. The CDR3 consists of 17 residues. Germline CDR1 SGHRS, CDR2 YFSETQ. After removal of 2 bases from V and 3 bases from J, the junction contained 13 bases not matched to a gene. CDR3 loop: CASSFNPGAAGEETQYF. As DNA, the CDR3 is TGCGCCAGCAGCTTCAATCCTGGGGCGGCGGGAGAAGAGACCCAGTACTTC.

The chain carries TRBV28 and TRBJ2-1; D is unresolved. The CDR3 consists of 17 residues. Between the trimmed V and J ends, which lost 6 bases and 4 bases, there was a span of 22 bases. Per the germline V gene, CDR1 is MDHEN and CDR2 is SYDVKM. CDR3 coding DNA: TGTGCCAGCAGCTCCCCGGCACGCAGGCTTCGATACAATGAGCAGTTCTTC. This gives the protein CASSSPARRLRYNEQFF.

This clone was detected only a few times. This chain joins TRBV5-1 and TRBJ1-1; D gene uncertain. This CDR3 is built from 13 residues. V lost 6 bases to trimming and J lost 1 base, with 10 bases between them. Germline V gives CDR1 SGHRS, CDR2 YFSETQ. CDR3 nucleotide sequence: TGCGCCAGCACCACGACACCGAACACTGAAGCTTTCTTT. Translated: CASTTTPNTEAFF.

The chain joins TRBV5-1 to TRBJ2-2; D possibly corresponds to TRBD1 (5 bases). The V and J ends lost 5 bases and 6 bases respectively, with 20 bases between them. The CDR3 consists of 16 residues. The V gene's germline CDR1 is SGHRS and CDR2 YFSETQ. The CDR3 coding sequence is TGCGCCAGCAGACTTCAGACAGCCCCTCTCTCCGGGGAGCTGTTTTTT. Translated, it gives CASRLQTAPLSGELFF.

The chain recombines TRBV10-3 with TRBJ2-7; tentative D call: TRBD1 (6 bases). V lost 10 bases and J 0 bases, leaving 16 bases between the germline ends. This CDR3 contains 14 residues. Germline V gene data show CDR1 as ENHRY and CDR2 as SYGVKD. The CDR3 DNA reads as TGTGCCACCACAGGGTTGAACAGCTCCTACGAGCAGTACTTC. It is translated as CATTGLNSSYEQYF.

The CDR3 DNA reads as TGTGCCAGCAGCCTAAGACAGGGGAGCTCTGGGGCCAACGTCCTGACTTTC. The encoded protein is CASSLRQGSSGANVLTF. The J gene is TRBJ2-6, the V gene TRBV7-9, with 8 bases lining up with TRBD1. The ends lost 5 bases at V and 0 bases at J; junction bases unmatched: 6. Germline V lookup: CDR1 SEHNR, CDR2 FQNEAQ (reference sequence). The CDR3 is made up of 17 amino acids.

The chain couples TRBV6-4 to TRBJ1-4, with D uncertain. Germline V lookup: CDR1 MRHNA, CDR2 SNTAGT. The V and J ends lost 6 bases and 9 bases respectively, with 20 bases between them. CDR3 length: 15 amino acids. The CDR3 region has the DNA TGTGCCAGCAGCCCTCTACAACCTGGAGACAAAAAACTGTTTTTT. Translating gives CASSPLQPGDKKLFF.

The genes are TRBV5-1 and TRBJ1-1, with D tentatively TRBD1 (5 bases). The V gene's germline CDR1 is SGHRS and CDR2 YFSETQ. V was cut by 1 base and J by 1 base, with 14 bases left in between. This CDR3 has 16 amino acids. In nucleotides, the CDR3 is TGCGCCAGCAGCTTGAGACCAAGGGGTTCGAACACTGAAGCTTTCTTT. Protein product: CASSLRPRGSNTEAFF. The full variable domain, completed using reference TRBV5-1 and TRBJ1-1, is KAGVTQTPRYLIKTRGQQVTLSCSPISGHRSVSWYQQTPGQGLQFLFEYFSETQRNKGNFPGRFSGRQFSNSRSEMNVSTLELGDSALYLCASSLRPRGSNTEAFFGQGTRLTVV.

This chain connects TRBV11-3 to TRBJ2-3; the match to TRBD2 covers 13 bases. The CDR3 runs to 16 residues. Germline CDR1 SGHNT, CDR2 YENEEA. Germline trimming cut 5 bases from V and 2 bases from J; bases unmatched to any gene: 4. DNA of the CDR3: TGTGCCAGCAGCCCGGGGACTAGCGGGGTCACAGATACGCAGTATTTT. It specifies CASSPGTSGVTDTQYF.

The genes are TRBV11-2 and TRBJ2-1; 7 bases align to TRBD2. V lost 4 bases to trimming and J lost 1 base; unmatched junction nucleotides: 4. This CDR3 has 15 residues. Germline assignment: CDR1 SGHAT and CDR2 FQNNGV. This CDR3 is CASSSLAVSYNEQFF. The CDR3 region has the DNA TGTGCCAGCAGCTCCCTAGCGGTTTCCTACAATGAGCAGTTCTTC.

This chain links TRBV25-1 with TRBJ1-2, with D possibly TRBD1 on 5 matching bases. Trimming left V 6 bases short and J 8 bases short, with 16 bases between. Germline loops: CDR1 MGHDK, CDR2 SYGVNS. The CDR3 consists of 13 residues. The CDR3 loop reads CASSPVGGRGYTF. The CDR3 DNA reads as TGTGCCAGCAGCCCCGTGGGGGGACGAGGCTACACCTTC.

The chain links TRBV23-1 to TRBJ1-2; D is perhaps TRBD1 (5 bases). TRBV23-1 is flagged as an ORF with uncertain function. CDR3 length equals 15 residues. Trimming left V 0 bases short and J 2 bases short, with 10 bases between. CDR3 nucleotides: TGCGCCAGCAGTCAATCGGAGGGGAAAAACTATGGCTACACCTTC. This codes for CASSQSEGKNYGYTF.

To note about this clone: The same CDR3 also results from other DNA sequences found in this sample. V and J are TRBV7-3 and TRBJ2-7; TRBD1 matches 8 bases. This CDR3 comprises 13 residues. The germline gives CDR1 SGHTA, CDR2 FQGTGA. V trimming: 3 bases; J trimming: 4 bases; junction bases outside the gene matches: 2. Here the CDR3 DNA reads TGTGCCAGCAGCTTCGGACAGGGTTACGAGCAGTACTTC. This translates into CASSFGQGYEQYF. The full variable domain, completed using reference TRBV7-3 and TRBJ2-7, is GAGVSQTPSNKVTEKGKYVELRCDPISGHTALYWYRQSLGQGPEFLIYFQGTGAADDSGLPNDRFFAVRPEGSVSTLKIQRTERGDSAVYLCASSFGQGYEQYFGPGTRLTVT.

This chain links TRBV18 with TRBJ2-2; D is tentatively TRBD1 or TRBD2 (5 bases each). V shed 2 bases and J shed 5 bases, with 12 bases lying between them. The CDR3 has 15 residues. CDR1 KGHSH and CDR2 LQKENI come from the germline V gene. CDR3 DNA sequence: TGTGCCAGCTCACCAGGGCAGGGACCTACCGGGGAGCTGTTTTTT. Encoded protein: CASSPGQGPTGELFF. Full variable domain (remainder filled in from reference TRBV18 and TRBJ2-2): NAGVMQNPRHLVRRRGQEARLRCSPMKGHSHVYWYRQLPEEGLKFMVYLQKENIIDESGMPKERFSAEFPKEGPSILRIQQVVRGDSAAYFCASSPGQGPTGELFFGEGSRLTVL.